The rows below give T cell receptor beta chains drawn from one sample of a study of persistence of HIV-infected CD4 T cells. These TCRs' antigens remain unknown. TCRdb keeps only in-frame clones here, not all; method: immunoSEQ multiplex PCR. Of some 49,000 clones in the sample, approximately 90% were seen once. The source material was CD4+ T cells sorted from PBMCs after approximately 20-hour stimulation, sampled from a patient who received antiretroviral therapy. The receptors stem from an adult woman with HIV who was CMV-seropositive. CDR3s include the opening cysteine and the closing phenylalanine or tryptophan. The D gene is left open where the match is weak. Where a row states a size, it is once, few, many or the class of an expanded clone; other rows omit it.

v_gene: TRBV30
d_gene: TRBD2
abundance: -
j_gene: TRBJ2-5
CDR3nt: TGTGCCTGGAGAAGCTACCGGGGGGGGAAAAGGTCAGAGACCCAGTACTTC
CDR3aa: CAWRSYRGGKRSETQYF

v_gene: TRBV4-3
d_gene: -
abundance: few
j_gene: TRBJ2-3
CDR3nt: TGCGCCAGCAGCCAAGATCTAGTTACCCAGGGAAGGTCCGGCACAGATACGCAGTATTTT
CDR3aa: CASSQDLVTQGRSGTDTQYF

v_gene: TRBV28
d_gene: TRBD1
abundance: -
j_gene: TRBJ1-2
CDR3nt: TGTGCCAGCAGTTCAGGGGGTAGCGCTAACTATGGCTACACCTTC
CDR3aa: CASSSGGSANYGYTF

v_gene: TRBV10-3
d_gene: TRBD2
abundance: -
j_gene: TRBJ2-7
CDR3nt: TGTGCCATCCGGGAGGGGGTCTACGAGCAGTACTTC
CDR3aa: CAIREGVYEQYF

v_gene: TRBV25-1
d_gene: -
abundance: once
j_gene: TRBJ2-2
CDR3nt: TGTGCCAGCAGTGGACAGAGACAGCACAACACCGGGGAGCTGTTTTTT
CDR3aa: CASSGQRQHNTGELFF

v_gene: TRBV6-2/TRBV6-3
d_gene: -
abundance: few
j_gene: TRBJ1-1
CDR3nt: TGTGCCAGCAGTTCCCAGGGTGGCACTGAAGCTTTCTTT
CDR3aa: CASSSQGGTEAFF

v_gene: TRBV7-2
d_gene: TRBD1
abundance: -
j_gene: TRBJ1-4
CDR3nt: TGTGCCAGCAGCCTCAGACAGGGCATGACTAATGAAAAACTGTTTTTT
CDR3aa: CASSLRQGMTNEKLFF

v_gene: TRBV24-1
d_gene: -
abundance: -
j_gene: TRBJ2-5
CDR3nt: TGTGCCACCAGTGATTCCATAAGGACAGCATCGTCCCAAGAGACCCAGTACTTC
CDR3aa: CATSDSIRTASSQETQYF

v_gene: TRBV2
d_gene: -
abundance: -
j_gene: TRBJ1-5
CDR3nt: TGTGCCAGCACCGAGGGTCAGGGTAGGCAGCCCCAGCATTTT
CDR3aa: CASTEGQGRQPQHF

v_gene: TRBV24-1
d_gene: -
abundance: -
j_gene: TRBJ2-3
CDR3nt: TGTGCCACCAGGGCGGGCAGAAGTAGCACAGATACGCAGTATTTT
CDR3aa: CATRAGRSSTDTQYF

v_gene: TRBV25-1
d_gene: TRBD1
abundance: -
j_gene: TRBJ1-2
CDR3nt: TGTGCCAGCAGTGAATATAACAGGGGTTCCCCTAACTATGGCTACACCTTC
CDR3aa: CASSEYNRGSPNYGYTF

v_gene: TRBV7-3
d_gene: -
abundance: -
j_gene: TRBJ2-3
CDR3nt: TGTGCCAGCAGCTTAATGGGGCAGAGCACAGATACGCAGTATTTT
CDR3aa: CASSLMGQSTDTQYF

v_gene: TRBV5-5
d_gene: TRBD1
abundance: -
j_gene: TRBJ2-2
CDR3nt: TGTGCCAGCAGCTTTAGAGACAGGGGGATTGGCGGGGAGCTGTTTTTT
CDR3aa: CASSFRDRGIGGELFF

v_gene: TRBV12-3/TRBV12-4
d_gene: -
abundance: once
j_gene: TRBJ2-7
CDR3nt: TGTGCCAGCAGCCACAGCCACGGCGAGCAGTACTTC
CDR3aa: CASSHSHGEQYF